This is a list of T cell receptor beta chains from one sample in a study of T cell responses to AZD1222 COVID-19 vaccine. Some clones are missing from TCRdb's copy, which holds only in-frame ones; the method was immunoSEQ multiplex PCR. Here the sample spans 150,000 or so clones, approximately 90% being singletons. The material sequenced was peripheral blood, taken on day 0 of MenACWY control vaccination. These receptor sequences come from an adult in good health. The CDR3 runs from the conserved cysteine through the conserved F or W. The order of the fields is clone size, V gene, D gene, J gene, CDR3 protein, CDR3 DNA. A D gene is named only where the DNA matches it firmly. Clone size is given for some rows only: seen once, a few or many times, or a class if the clone is expanded.

once	TRBV7-9	-	TRBJ1-2	CASSFSGDGYTF	TGTGCCAGCAGCTTTTCAGGGGATGGCTACACCTTC
-	TRBV27	TRBD1	TRBJ2-3	CASRRQGYTDTQYF	TGTGCCAGCAGGCGACAGGGGTACACAGATACGCAGTATTTT
-	TRBV23-1	-	TRBJ1-3	CASSPNWGAGNTIYF	TGCGCCAGCAGTCCAAACTGGGGGGCCGGAAACACCATATATTTT
-	TRBV4-3	TRBD1	TRBJ1-6	CASSQDWNRGSPLHF	TGCGCCAGCAGCCAAGATTGGAACAGGGGATCACCCCTCCACTTT
-	TRBV28	-	TRBJ1-1	CASSLHGGAFF	TGTGCCAGCAGTTTACACGGCGGGGCTTTCTTT
once	TRBV7-3	-	TRBJ1-1	CASSSMGGTEAFF	TGTGCCAGCAGCTCCATGGGGGGCACTGAAGCTTTCTTT
-	TRBV20-1	-	TRBJ1-2	CSARQGHGYTF	TGCAGTGCCCGCCAGGGCCATGGCTACACCTTC
-	TRBV5-1	-	TRBJ1-1	CASSRGMQGYDTEAFF	TGCGCCAGCAGCCGAGGTATGCAGGGCTATGACACTGAAGCTTTCTTT
-	TRBV7-2	-	TRBJ1-3	CASSLQGTGNTIYF	TGTGCCAGCAGCCTACAGGGAACTGGAAACACCATATATTTT
-	TRBV5-4	-	TRBJ2-7	CASQKMGGGYEQYF	TGTGCCAGCCAAAAGATGGGGGGCGGTTACGAGCAGTACTTC
-	TRBV4-1	-	TRBJ1-1	CASSQGAGRPEAFF	TGCGCCAGCAGCCAAGGGGCAGGGAGGCCTGAAGCTTTCTTT
-	TRBV5-1	-	TRBJ2-5	CASSLRETQYF	TGCGCCAGCAGCTTGAGAGAGACCCAGTACTTC
-	TRBV7-9	TRBD1	TRBJ2-7	CASSLDRGDEQYF	TGTGCCAGCAGCTTAGACAGGGGGGACGAGCAGTACTTC
once	TRBV3-1/TRBV3-2	TRBD1	TRBJ1-4	CASSQEGQVYEKLFF	TGTGCCAGCAGCCAAGAAGGACAGGTCTACGAAAAACTGTTTTTT
-	TRBV25-1	TRBD1	TRBJ1-5	CASSAPGTGVRNQPQHF	TGTGCCAGCAGTGCTCCGGGGACAGGGGTTCGCAATCAGCCCCAGCATTTT
few	TRBV27	-	TRBJ1-5	CASSSTRGSNQPQHF	TGTGCCAGCAGTTCCACGAGGGGGAGCAATCAGCCCCAGCATTTT
-	TRBV5-4	-	TRBJ1-2	CASSLTPETRANYGYTF	TGTGCCAGCAGCTTGACTCCGGAGACGCGAGCTAACTATGGCTACACCTTC
-	TRBV3-1/TRBV3-2	TRBD2	TRBJ2-3	CASSGILAGGYTDTQYF	TGTGCCAGCAGCGGGATACTAGCGGGGGGATACACAGATACGCAGTATTTT
-	TRBV29-1	TRBD1	TRBJ2-1	CSIQDRGGYNEQFF	TGCAGCATTCAGGACAGGGGAGGCTACAATGAGCAGTTCTTC
few	TRBV7-2	-	TRBJ1-5	CASSFEYNQPQHF	TGTGCCAGCAGCTTTGAGTACAATCAGCCCCAGCATTTT
-	TRBV5-1	TRBD1	TRBJ2-7	CASSLPGQAPNF	TGCGCCAGCAGCTTGCCTGGACAGGCCCCTAACTTC
-	TRBV5-5	TRBD1	TRBJ1-2	CASSLAVRGDYGYTF	TGTGCCAGCAGCTTGGCCGTCAGGGGGGACTATGGCTACACCTTC
-	TRBV2	TRBD2	TRBJ2-7	CASSGPRAGETYEQYF	TGTGCCAGCAGTGGTCCTCGGGCGGGGGAGACCTACGAGCAGTACTTC
-	TRBV28	-	TRBJ2-3	CASSRPVGGFGTDTQYF	TGTGCCAGCAGTCGCCCGGTAGGGGGGTTCGGCACAGATACGCAGTATTTT
-	TRBV29-1	TRBD2	TRBJ2-1	CSVAGLAEDYNEQFF	TGCAGCGTTGCGGGACTAGCGGAAGACTACAATGAGCAGTTCTTC
-	TRBV5-1	-	TRBJ2-2	CASSLVSGANTGELFF	TGCGCCAGCAGCTTGGTCTCGGGAGCGAACACCGGGGAGCTGTTTTTT
-	TRBV12-3/TRBV12-4	-	TRBJ1-6	CASSLRNSPLHF	TGTGCCAGCAGTTTAAGAAATTCACCCCTCCACTTT
-	TRBV6-5	-	TRBJ1-1	CASSYGITAPTEAFF	TGTGCCAGCAGTTACGGCATCACCGCCCCCACTGAAGCTTTCTTT
-	TRBV20-1	TRBD2	TRBJ2-2	CSASPLAGAPNTGELFF	TGCAGTGCTAGTCCCCTAGCGGGAGCACCGAACACCGGGGAGCTGTTTTTT
-	TRBV6-4	TRBD1	TRBJ1-1	CASSLTGGTEAFF	TGTGCCAGCAGTTTGACAGGGGGGACTGAAGCTTTCTTT
-	TRBV15	TRBD1	TRBJ1-5	CATSWDRDQPQHF	TGTGCCACCAGCTGGGACAGGGATCAGCCCCAGCATTTT
-	TRBV6-5	-	TRBJ1-1	CASKQRGGNTEAFF	TGTGCCAGCAAGCAACGGGGTGGGAACACTGAAGCTTTCTTT
-	TRBV2	-	TRBJ1-5	CASSAGGGDQPQHF	TGTGCCAGCAGTGCAGGAGGAGGGGATCAGCCCCAGCATTTT
-	TRBV6-4	-	TRBJ2-2	CASRLDSLTGELFF	TGTGCCAGCAGATTGGACAGTCTCACCGGGGAGCTGTTTTTT
-	TRBV4-3	-	TRBJ1-5	CASSQDAGIGAQHF	TGCGCCAGCAGCCAAGATGCCGGGATTGGGGCCCAGCATTTT
-	TRBV10-3	TRBD1	TRBJ1-6	CAISGTGSSYNSPLHF	TGTGCCATCAGCGGGACAGGGAGCTCCTATAATTCACCCCTCCACTTT
-	TRBV19	-	TRBJ1-5	CASSSQSQEKPQHF	TGTGCCAGTAGTTCCCAGTCCCAAGAGAAGCCCCAGCATTTT
-	TRBV24-1	-	TRBJ2-5	CATSRGLQETQYF	TGTGCCACCAGTCGGGGCCTCCAAGAGACCCAGTACTTC
-	TRBV5-1	-	TRBJ2-1	CASSLAESGRIEQFF	TGCGCCAGCAGCTTGGCTGAGTCGGGCCGGATTGAGCAGTTCTTC
-	TRBV7-2	TRBD1	TRBJ1-2	CASSLKRLGQGVNYGYTF	TGTGCCAGCAGCTTAAAGCGTTTGGGGCAGGGGGTTAACTATGGCTACACCTTC
-	TRBV19	TRBD1	TRBJ1-2	CASSGQGAVEVKGYTF	TGTGCCAGTAGTGGACAGGGGGCCGTGGAGGTAAAGGGCTACACCTTC
-	TRBV6-2/TRBV6-3	TRBD1	TRBJ2-7	CASSYERTGVYEQYF	TGTGCCAGCAGTTACGAGCGGACAGGGGTCTACGAGCAGTACTTC
-	TRBV9	TRBD2	TRBJ2-7	CASSATSFSYEQYF	TGTGCCAGCAGCGCGACTAGCTTTTCCTACGAGCAGTACTTC
-	TRBV5-1	TRBD1	TRBJ2-5	CASSSGQLQETQYF	TGCGCCAGCAGCTCGGGACAGCTCCAAGAGACCCAGTACTTC
-	TRBV7-2	-	TRBJ1-1	CASSASWVNTEAFF	TGTGCCAGCAGCGCCTCCTGGGTGAACACTGAAGCTTTCTTT
-	TRBV30	TRBD2	TRBJ2-7	CAWSRPGLAGDGVGHEQYF	TGTGCCTGGAGTAGACCGGGACTAGCGGGAGACGGCGTTGGACACGAGCAGTACTTC
-	TRBV11-2	-	TRBJ1-1	CASSFSLPTEAFF	TGTGCCAGCAGCTTCAGTCTCCCCACTGAAGCTTTCTTT
-	TRBV24-1	-	TRBJ1-5	CATSDFGEGQPQHF	-
-	TRBV29-1	-	TRBJ1-1	CSANSEVNEAFF	TGCAGCGCCAACAGCGAAGTAAACGAAGCTTTCTTT
once	TRBV2	-	TRBJ1-5	CASSEYGVRNQPQHF	TGTGCCAGCAGTGAATATGGGGTCCGCAATCAGCCCCAGCATTTT
-	TRBV27	TRBD2	TRBJ2-1	CASQTSGSSYNEQFF	TGTGCCAGCCAAACTAGCGGCAGCTCCTACAATGAGCAGTTCTTC